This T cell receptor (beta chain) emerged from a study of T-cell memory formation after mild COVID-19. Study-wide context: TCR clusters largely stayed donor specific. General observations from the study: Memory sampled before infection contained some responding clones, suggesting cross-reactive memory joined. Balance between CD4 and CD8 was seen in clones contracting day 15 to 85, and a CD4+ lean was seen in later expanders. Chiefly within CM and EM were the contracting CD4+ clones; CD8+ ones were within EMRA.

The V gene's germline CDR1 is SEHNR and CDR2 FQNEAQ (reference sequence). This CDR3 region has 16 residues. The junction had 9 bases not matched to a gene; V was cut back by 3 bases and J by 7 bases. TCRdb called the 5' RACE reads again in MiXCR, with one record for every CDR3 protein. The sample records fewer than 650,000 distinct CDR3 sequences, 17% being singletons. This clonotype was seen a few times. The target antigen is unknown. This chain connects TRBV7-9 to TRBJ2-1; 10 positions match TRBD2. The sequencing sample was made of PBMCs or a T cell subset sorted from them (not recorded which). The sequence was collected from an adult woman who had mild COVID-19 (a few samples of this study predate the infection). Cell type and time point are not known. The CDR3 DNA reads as TGTGCCAGCAGCTTTAGCGGGGGGCTCCCTCGGAATGAGCAGTTCTTC. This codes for CASSFSGGLPRNEQFF.